Following are 32 T cell receptor beta chains from one sample sequenced in a study of beta chain features in type 1 diabetes. The study, taken as a whole, reports: Moderately but significantly shorter TCRB CDR3s were found in Type 1 diabetes patients in all four CD4+ subsets.

Sequenced material consisted of expressed TCRB transcripts (all of the isolated RNA was reverse transcribed). Using immunoSEQ multiplex PCR, the repertoire was profiled, and TCRdb retains in-frame clones only, with some absent. This sample has tens of thousands of clones, with roughly 56% found just once. These receptors have no identified antigens. The sequenced sample was stem cell memory CD4+ T cells from blood. The receptors originated from a man in his late teens or twenties with type 1 diabetes.

The chain is built from TRBV4-3 and TRBJ1-4; perhaps TRBD1 as D (5 bases). Germline assignment: CDR1 LGHNA and CDR2 YSLEER. Trimming left V 2 bases short and J 7 bases short, with 20 bases between. The CDR3 is 17 amino acids. The CDR3 loop reads CASSQRTPGEMGEKLFF. In DNA, the CDR3 is TGCGCCAGCAGCCAACGGACCCCGGGGGAAATGGGTGAAAAACTGTTTTTT.

The genes are TRBV5-1 and TRBJ2-1; tentative D call: TRBD2 (5 bases). V was pared by 6 bases and J by 8 bases, with 21 bases between. The CDR3 loop spans 15 amino acids. Germline V lookup: CDR1 SGHRS, CDR2 YFSETQ. Here the CDR3 reads CASTPLASPSHEQFF. The CDR3 DNA is TGCGCCAGCACCCCCCTAGCATCCCCTTCCCATGAGCAGTTCTTC.

This sequence joins TRBV28 and TRBJ2-5, with 8 positions matching TRBD1. V shed 5 bases and J 5 bases; nucleotides not matched to a gene: 7. The CDR3 contains 14 residues. CDR1 and CDR2 (germline): MDHEN, SYDVKM. CDR3 nucleotide sequence: TGTGCCAGCAGTCCCAGGGGGCGCGCGGAGACCCAGTACTTC. The encoded protein is CASSPRGRAETQYF.

This chain connects TRBV6-1 to TRBJ2-7; weak D call: TRBD2 (5 bases). This CDR3 region has 12 residues. Germline loops: CDR1 MNHNS, CDR2 SASEGT. V was shortened by 11 bases and J by 2 bases, with 13 bases between the two germline ends. In DNA form, the CDR3 reads TGTGCCGCAGCGGAATCCACCTACGAGCAGTACTTC. As protein: CAAAESTYEQYF.

The J gene is TRBJ2-5, the V gene TRBV7-9; 8 bases agree with TRBD2. Per germline, CDR1 SEHNR and CDR2 FQNEAQ (reference sequence). J gave up 5 bases and V 4 bases, and 6 bases lay outside the gene matches. CDR3 size: 14 residues. The CDR3 region has the DNA TGTGCCAGCAGCTCCCCGGGGGGGAGGGAGACCCAGTACTTC. Amino acids: CASSSPGGRETQYF.

This sequence joins TRBV7-9 and TRBJ1-1; 8 bases are a match to TRBD1. Germline CDR1 SEHNR, CDR2 FQNEAQ (reference sequence). CDR3 length equals 14 residues. Germline trimming cut 5 bases from V and 1 base from J; bases unmatched to any gene: 3. CDR3 loop: CASSRQGTNTEAFF. The CDR3, as DNA: TGTGCCAGCAGCCGACAGGGGACGAACACTGAAGCTTTCTTT.

The chain links TRBV5-6 to TRBJ2-7, with 7 bases matching TRBD2. The germline V gene has CDR1 SGHDT and CDR2 YYEEEE. Losses at the gene ends were 2 bases for V and 0 bases for J; bases not matched to a gene: 5. CDR3 length: 15 amino acids. CDR3 sequence (DNA): TGTGCCAGCAGCTTAGGACTAGTCACCTCCTACGAGCAGTACTTC. It codes for CASSLGLVTSYEQYF.

V is TRBV30 and J is TRBJ2-2, with 10 bases aligning to TRBD2. Germline V gene lookup returns CDR1 GTSNPN and CDR2 SVGIG (reference sequence). The CDR3 runs to 18 residues. Trimming cost V 3 bases and J 5 bases; bases outside gene matches: 15. CDR3 DNA: TGTGCCTGGAGCGACCTTGGGCCTAGCGGGGGTAGGACCGGGGAGCTGTTTTTT. It specifies CAWSDLGPSGGRTGELFF.

The rearrangement uses TRBV7-6 and TRBJ2-5, with D uncertain. The V gene lost 1 base and the J gene lost 1 base, with 7 bases spanning the gap. Per germline, CDR1 SGHVS and CDR2 FNYEAQ. This CDR3 is built from 14 residues. The CDR3 DNA follows: TGTGCCAGCAGCTTAGGGTCCGGCCAAGAGACCCAGTACTTC. Translated: CASSLGSGQETQYF.

The count of this clone is one. The chain joins TRBV28 to TRBJ1-5; 7 bases fit TRBD1. From germline, CDR1 is MDHEN and CDR2 SYDVKM. This CDR3 has 20 residues. J lost 1 base, V lost 6 bases, and 21 bases had no gene match. CDR3: CASSRQRGRPNIESNQPQHF. CDR3 DNA: TGTGCCAGCAGCCGACAGAGGGGGCGCCCCAATATCGAGAGCAATCAGCCCCAGCATTTT.

V is TRBV28 and J is TRBJ2-5; a possible D gene is TRBD2 (5 bases). The V end was cut by 6 bases, the J end by 4 bases, with 15 bases between. This CDR3 contains 14 residues. The germline CDR1 and CDR2 sequences are MDHEN and SYDVKM. This chain's CDR3 is CASRPSGKVETQYF. For the CDR3, the DNA is TGTGCCAGCAGACCCTCCGGGAAAGTAGAGACCCAGTACTTC.

The chain joins TRBV2 to TRBJ1-1; no definite D call. Germline-derived CDR1 and CDR2 are SNHLY and FYNNEI. The CDR3 runs to 15 residues. V shed 1 base and J shed 9 bases, with 18 bases lying between them. The CDR3 region has the DNA TGTGCCAGCAGTGAAGTTCCGACGGCGGCAGCCAAAGCTTTCTTT. Encoded protein: CASSEVPTAAAKAFF.

This clone was seen a handful of times. The V and J genes are TRBV15 and TRBJ2-3; 13 bases fit TRBD2. V trimming: 0 bases; J trimming: 5 bases; junction bases outside the gene matches: 2. This CDR3 contains 16 residues. Looked up from germline, CDR1 is LNHNV and CDR2 is YYDKDF (reference sequence). CDR3 sequence reads: CATSRDRLAGGDTQYF. The CDR3 coding sequence is TGTGCCACCAGCAGAGATCGACTAGCGGGAGGAGATACGCAGTATTTT.

J is TRBJ1-2 and V is TRBV27; no definite D call. The CDR3 spans 13 residues. Germline V gene sequence: CDR1 MNHEY, CDR2 SMNVEV (reference sequence). V lost 3 bases, J lost 7 bases, and 12 bases lay in between. CDR3 nucleotides: TGTGCCAGCAGTTTTAACCCGGTCTCTGGCTACACCTTC. Encoded protein: CASSFNPVSGYTF.

This clone was picked up one time. The chain combines TRBV9 with TRBJ2-7; 7 bases align to TRBD1. The CDR3 is 15 amino acids. Losses at the gene ends were 1 base for V and 0 bases for J; bases not matched to a gene: 4. Per the germline V gene, CDR1 is SGDLS and CDR2 is YYNGEE. The CDR3 loop reads CASSVLGDSSYEQYF. The CDR3 DNA is TGTGCCAGCAGCGTATTGGGGGACAGCTCCTACGAGCAGTACTTC.

This clone was counted between two and nine times. The chain employs TRBV5-4 and TRBJ2-7, with D tentatively TRBD1 (6 bases). The V end was cut by 4 bases, the J end by 11 bases, with 19 bases between. The germline gives CDR1 SGHNT, CDR2 YYREEE (reference sequence). The CDR3 is made up of 13 amino acids. The CDR3 nucleotides are TGTGCCAGCAGCCCGAAGGACAGCGCTATAGAGTACTTC. Amino acid sequence: CASSPKDSAIEYF. Full variable domain (rest looked up from reference TRBV5-4 and TRBJ2-7): ETGVTQSPTHLIKTRGQQVTLRCSSQSGHNTVSWYQQALGQGPQFIFQYYREEENGRGNFPPRFSGLQFPNYSSELNVNALELDDSALYLCASSPKDSAIEYFGPGTRLTVT.

This chain links TRBV5-1 with TRBJ2-2; D is undetermined. CDR3 length equals 17 residues. Germline V CDR1 and CDR2: SGHRS, YFSETQ. V lost 4 bases and J 7 bases, leaving 23 bases between the germline ends. The CDR3 sequence is CASSIYTGFLDNGELFF. CDR3 nucleotides: TGCGCCAGCAGCATCTATACCGGGTTTCTCGATAACGGGGAGCTGTTTTTT.

This clone was seen once. J is TRBJ2-7 and V is TRBV28, with a tentative D call TRBD1 (5 bases). The CDR3 contains 13 residues. Between the trimmed V and J ends, which lost 8 bases and 3 bases, there was a span of 14 bases. The germline gives CDR1 MDHEN, CDR2 SYDVKM. The CDR3 sequence is CASLTVLGYEQYF. CDR3 sequence (DNA): TGTGCCAGCTTGACAGTGCTCGGCTACGAGCAGTACTTC. Filled out from reference TRBV28 and TRBJ2-7, the complete variable domain reads DVKVTQSSRYLVKRTGEKVFLECVQDMDHENMFWYRQDPGLGLRLIYFSYDVKMKEKGDIPEGYSVSREKKERFSLILESASTNQTSMYLCASLTVLGYEQYFGPGTRLTVT.

The rearrangement uses TRBV14 and TRBJ2-3, with a tentative D call TRBD2 (5 bases). Looked up from germline, CDR1 is SGHDN and CDR2 is FVKESK. The CDR3 extends over 13 amino acids. Deletions cut 4 bases from V and 2 bases from J, with 7 bases between. The chain's CDR3 is CASSRRVTDTQYF. CDR3 bases: TGTGCCAGCAGCCGGCGGGTCACAGATACGCAGTATTTT. The full variable domain, with the rest looked up from reference TRBV14 and TRBJ2-3, is EAGVTQFPSHSVIEKGQTVTLRCDPISGHDNLYWYRRVMGKEIKFLLHFVKESKQDESGMPNNRFLAERTGGTYSTLKVQPAELEDSGVYFCASSRRVTDTQYFGPGTRLTVL.

This chain connects TRBV9 to TRBJ1-1; 8 bases are shared with TRBD1. Losses at the gene ends were 3 bases for V and 3 bases for J; bases not matched to a gene: 4. Germline V gives CDR1 SGDLS, CDR2 YYNGEE. The CDR3 extends over 14 amino acids. The CDR3 region is CASSAGQGYTEAFF. In DNA, the CDR3 is TGTGCCAGCAGCGCTGGACAGGGATACACTGAAGCTTTCTTT.

This chain uses TRBV6-5 with TRBJ1-6; 8 nucleotides align to TRBD1. J gave up 6 bases and V 2 bases, and 3 bases lay outside the gene matches. Germline V gene data show CDR1 as MNHEY and CDR2 as SVGAGI. The CDR3 length is 15 residues. CDR3 residues: CASSYEGQGNSPLHF. The CDR3 nucleotides are TGTGCCAGCAGTTACGAAGGACAGGGTAATTCACCCCTCCACTTT.

This clone was seen more than once but under ten times. The chain combines TRBV28 with TRBJ1-5, with 7 bases matching TRBD1. The germline V gene encodes CDR1 MDHEN and CDR2 SYDVKM. Trimming cost V 5 bases and J 7 bases; bases outside gene matches: 11. This CDR3 region has 15 residues. The CDR3 sequence is CASSPDRAGEQPQHF. The CDR3 nucleotides are TGTGCCAGCAGTCCCGACAGGGCCGGGGAACAGCCCCAGCATTTT.

This clone was seen a handful of times. The CDR3 DNA is TGTGCCAGCACCCTTGGGCAGGGGATGCGCAATGAGCAGTTCTTC. Translated: CASTLGQGMRNEQFF. The chain links TRBV28 to TRBJ2-1, with a tentative D call TRBD1 (6 bases). Germline lookup yields CDR1 MDHEN and CDR2 SYDVKM. V gave up 7 bases and J gave up 6 bases, with 19 bases separating them. The CDR3 length is 15 residues.

V is TRBV4-1 and J is TRBJ1-2; 8 nucleotides line up with TRBD1. The junction had 6 bases not matched to a gene; V was cut back by 3 bases and J by 3 bases. This CDR3 is 15 amino acids long. CDR1 and CDR2 (germline): MGHRA, YSYEKL. The CDR3: CASSHPQGEDYGYTF. CDR3 nucleotides: TGCGCCAGCAGCCACCCACAGGGGGAGGACTATGGCTACACCTTC.

This clone was counted once. This chain connects TRBV28 to TRBJ2-7; weak D call: TRBD2 (7 bases). From germline, CDR1 is MDHEN and CDR2 SYDVKM. The CDR3 consists of 15 residues. With 9 bases removed from V and 2 bases from J, the gap between germline ends came to 20 bases. This CDR3 reads CASSPGGRGTYEQYF. The CDR3 nucleotides read TGTGCCAGTTCCCCCGGGGGGCGGGGGACCTACGAGCAGTACTTC.

The chain recombines TRBV21-1 with TRBJ2-3; the DNA was not used to check the table's D call, TRBD1. TRBV21-1 corresponds to a pseudogene. The CDR3 is 15 residues long. Here the CDR3 DNA reads TGTGCCAGCAGCAAGATCCAGGCCAGCACAGATACGCAGTATTTT. As protein: CASSKIQASTDTQYF.

The J gene is TRBJ2-7, the V gene TRBV9, with D perhaps matching TRBD2 (5 bases). The CDR3 length is 13 residues. Trimming cost V 5 bases and J 2 bases, with 11 bases left between them. Per germline, CDR1 SGDLS and CDR2 YYNGEE. As DNA, the CDR3 is TGTGCCAGCAGTCGGGATCCCCCCTACGAGCAGTACTTC. Its protein product is CASSRDPPYEQYF. Combining the CDR3 with reference TRBV9 and TRBJ2-7 gives the whole variable domain DSGVTQTPKHLITATGQRVTLRCSPRSGDLSVYWYQQSLDQGLQFLIQYYNGEERAKGNILERFSAQQFPDLHSELNLSSLELGDSALYFCASSRDPPYEQYFGPGTRLTVT.

This chain joins TRBV11-2 and TRBJ2-2; D is perhaps TRBD2 (5 bases). Trimming shortened V by 5 bases and J by 8 bases, and 15 bases separated the two germline ends. This CDR3 comprises 14 residues. Germline V lookup: CDR1 SGHAT, CDR2 FQNNGV. CDR3: CASSPWTGKGELFF. The CDR3 DNA reads TGTGCCAGCAGCCCCTGGACTGGAAAGGGGGAGCTGTTTTTT.

The sample holds a few counts of this clone. V usage is TRBV7-2 and J usage is TRBJ1-5; 9 nucleotides line up with TRBD1. The J segment lost 7 bases and the V segment lost 5 bases, leaving 6 bases of the junction unmatched. This CDR3 contains 14 residues. The germline V gene has CDR1 SGHTA and CDR2 FQGNSA. CDR3 region: CASSPGQGTQPQHF. Here the CDR3 DNA reads TGTGCCAGCAGCCCCGGACAGGGGACGCAGCCCCAGCATTTT. The whole variable domain, filled in from reference TRBV7-2 and TRBJ1-5, reads GAGVSQSPSNKVTEKGKDVELRCDPISGHTALYWYRQSLGQGLEFLIYFQGNSAPDKSGLPSDRFSAERTGGSVSTLTIQRTQQEDSAVYLCASSPGQGTQPQHFGDGTRLSIL.

The chain employs TRBV11-2 and TRBJ2-1; no clear D gene. In germline, CDR1 is SGHAT, CDR2 FQNNGV. V lost 0 bases to trimming and J lost 2 bases, with 5 bases between them. The CDR3 is made up of 14 amino acids. The CDR3 here is CASSLESAYNEQFF. The CDR3 bases are TGTGCCAGCAGCTTAGAGAGTGCCTACAATGAGCAGTTCTTC. Based on the CDR3 plus reference TRBV11-2 and TRBJ2-1, the full variable domain is EAGVAQSPRYKIIEKRQSVAFWCNPISGHATLYWYQQILGQGPKLLIQFQNNGVVDDSQLPKDRFSAERLKGVDSTLKIQPAKLEDSAVYLCASSLESAYNEQFFGPGTRLTVL.

This clone was observed a handful of times. The chain recombines TRBV10-3 with TRBJ2-3, with 7 bases matching TRBD1. The CDR3 is 17 amino acids. Germline V gene lookup returns CDR1 ENHRY and CDR2 SYGVKD. J lost 0 bases, V lost 6 bases, and 12 bases had no gene match. DNA for the CDR3: TGTGCCATCAGCCAGAGGACAGGCGCGACTAGCACAGATACGCAGTATTTT. Protein: CAISQRTGATSTDTQYF.

The V and J genes are TRBV7-8 and TRBJ2-5; TRBD1 aligns across 7 bases. CDR1 is SGHVS and CDR2 is FQNEAQ in the germline V gene. The CDR3 is 16 residues long. Germline trimming cut 4 bases from V and 1 base from J; bases unmatched to any gene: 9. CDR3 region: CASSSMGQRTQETQYF. CDR3 nucleotide sequence: TGTGCCAGCAGCTCTATGGGACAGAGAACCCAAGAGACCCAGTACTTC.